Listed below are T cell receptor beta chains from one sample, sequenced in a study of PD-L1 blockade in urothelial cancer. Method: immunoSEQ multiplex PCR; TCRdb's copy keeps in-frame clones and lacks some. The data contain around 130,000 clones, about 81% of them singletons. The material was PBMCs, obtained around atezolizumab (anti-PD-L1) treatment. These receptors were taken from a man in his fifties or sixties with urothelial cancer. The CDR3 runs from the conserved cysteine through the conserved F or W. The order of the fields is D gene, J gene, clone size, V gene, CDR3 DNA, CDR3 protein. D genes are given only for firm matches. Expanded clones get a size class; other rows say once, few or many, or leave the size out.

TRBD1 TRBJ2-7 NA TRBV7-2 TGTGCCAGCAGGCGGGGTAGACAGGGGGGCTACGAGCAGTACTTC CASRRGRQGGYEQYF
NA TRBJ2-3 NA TRBV5-1 TGCGCCAGCAGCGCTAACAGGGGCGGGATCACAGATACGCAGTATTTT CASSANRGGITDTQYF
NA TRBJ2-6 once TRBV21-1 TGTGCCAGCACCAAATGTCCGGGGTTCAGCTCTGGGGCCAACGTCCTGACTTTC CASTKCPGFSSGANVLTF
TRBD2 TRBJ2-3 NA TRBV2 TGTGCCAGCAGTGCGAGCGGGAGAGGGGCAGATACGCAGTATTTT CASSASGRGADTQYF
TRBD1 TRBJ2-3 NA TRBV7-3 TGTGCCAGCAGCCCAGCTGCCGGGACAGGGGGCTTGGATACGCAGTATTTT CASSPAAGTGGLDTQYF
NA TRBJ2-6 NA TRBV19 TGTGCCAGTCGACCCGGGACAAGGATTGAGGACTCTGGGGCCAACGTCCTGACTTTC CASRPGTRIEDSGANVLTF
TRBD1 TRBJ1-1 NA TRBV20-1 TGCAGTGCGCCCAGGGGGGATGAAGCTTTCTTT CSAPRGDEAFF
NA TRBJ2-1 few TRBV9 TGTGCCAGCAGCGTCCGGGAAAATGAGCAGTTCTTC CASSVRENEQFF
NA TRBJ1-1 NA TRBV15 TGTGCCACCAGCAGAGGGGCGGGAATGAACACTGAAGCTTTCTTT CATSRGAGMNTEAFF
TRBD1 TRBJ1-3 NA TRBV9 TGTGCCAGCGGAACTAAGGGGGCGCCTACCAACACCATATATTTT CASGTKGAPTNTIYF
TRBD1 TRBJ2-6 NA TRBV18 TGTGCCAGCTCACCGACAGGGGGCGTCTCTGGGGCCAACGTCCTGACTTTC CASSPTGGVSGANVLTF
TRBD1 TRBJ1-1 few TRBV15 TGTGCCACCAGCAGAGATTTTGGGACAGGGGGCGGCACTGAAGCTTTCTTT CATSRDFGTGGGTEAFF
NA TRBJ1-4 NA TRBV6-6 TGTGCCAGCAGTTCGCAGGGATTTACTAATGAAAAACTGTTTTTT CASSSQGFTNEKLFF
TRBD2 TRBJ2-1 few TRBV27 TGTGCCAGCAGTAGACTGACTAGCGGGGCGAGAGATGAGCAGTTCTTC CASSRLTSGARDEQFF
NA TRBJ1-3 NA TRBV13 TGTGCCAGCAGCATCAGGGGACCGTCTGGAAACACCATATATTTT CASSIRGPSGNTIYF
NA TRBJ2-3 NA TRBV4-1 TGCGCCAGCAGCCCTGCTACAGACCATAGCACAGATACGCAGTATTTT CASSPATDHSTDTQYF
NA TRBJ2-7 NA TRBV6-6 TGTGCCAGCAGTTACACAGGGAGAGAGCAGTACTTC CASSYTGREQYF
TRBD2 TRBJ2-3 NA TRBV7-6 TGTGCCAGCAGCTTAGGTGGACTAGCGGGAGTGGGCACAGATACGCAGTATTTT CASSLGGLAGVGTDTQYF
NA TRBJ2-1 NA TRBV9 TGTGCCAGCAGCGTTGGTAGCGGTTACAATGAGCAGTTCTTC CASSVGSGYNEQFF
TRBD2 TRBJ2-7 NA TRBV7-2 TGTGCCAGCAGCTCGGGACTAGCGGGACTCTACGAGCAGTACTTC CASSSGLAGLYEQYF
NA TRBJ1-2 NA TRBV20-1 TGCAGTGCCGGGGGGCCTGCTGGCTACACCTTC CSAGGPAGYTF
TRBD1 TRBJ1-2 NA TRBV27 TGTGCCAGCAGTACATACCGGACAGGGGGCAACTATGGCTACACCTTC CASSTYRTGGNYGYTF
TRBD1 TRBJ2-7 NA TRBV5-1 TGCGCCAGCAGCATTACAGGGGGCGATCGGTACGAGCAGTACTTC CASSITGGDRYEQYF
NA TRBJ2-5 NA TRBV7-3 TGTGCCAGCAGCTTAGGGGCATACCAAGAGACCCAGTACTTC CASSLGAYQETQYF
NA TRBJ1-4 NA TRBV5-1 TGCGCCAGCAGCTTGACCTACAGTTCGCAATCCCCTGAAAAACTGTTTTTT CASSLTYSSQSPEKLFF
TRBD2 TRBJ2-7 NA TRBV5-8 TGTGCCAGCAGCCCATATAGCGGGAGGAGGCTGGTGCAGTACTTC CASSPYSGRRLVQYF
TRBD1 TRBJ2-5 few TRBV2 TGTGCCAGCACCGAACAGGGGCTGGCACAAGAGACCCAGTACTTC CASTEQGLAQETQYF
TRBD2 TRBJ2-1 NA TRBV6-6 TGTGCCAGCAGTTCCCTAGGTAGCGGGGGACTTAATGAGCAGTTCTTC CASSSLGSGGLNEQFF
NA TRBJ2-3 NA TRBV7-2 TGTGCCAGCAGCGCAGGGGTAGATACGCAGTATTTT CASSAGVDTQYF
TRBD1 TRBJ1-2 NA TRBV2 TGTGCCAGCAGTGTCGACAGGGACTATGGCTACACCTTC CASSVDRDYGYTF
TRBD2 TRBJ2-1 NA TRBV19 TGTGCCAGTAGTACTAGCGGGACTTGGAATGAGCAGTTCTTC CASSTSGTWNEQFF
NA TRBJ1-3 NA TRBV30 TGTGCCTGGACTCGGTCTGGAAACACCATATATTTT CAWTRSGNTIYF
TRBD2 TRBJ2-1 NA TRBV10-3 TGTGCCATCGGGCCGGCTAGCGGGAGGAGCTCCTACAATGAGCAGTTCTTC CAIGPASGRSSYNEQFF
TRBD1 TRBJ2-5 NA TRBV13 TGTGCCAGCAGTTGGAACAGGGGGCTAGAGACCCAGTACTTC CASSWNRGLETQYF
TRBD1 TRBJ1-2 NA TRBV4-1 TGCGCCAGCAGCCATTCCCGGGACAGGGGCAACTATGGCTACACCTTC CASSHSRDRGNYGYTF
TRBD1 TRBJ2-7 few TRBV2 TGTGCCACCTTGGTAGACAGGGGCTACGAGCAGTACTTC CATLVDRGYEQYF
TRBD2 TRBJ2-7 NA TRBV7-2 TGTGCCAGCAGCGTAACGGGACTAGCGGGAGTTCGCGAGCAGTACTTC CASSVTGLAGVREQYF
NA TRBJ2-7 NA TRBV2 TGTGCCAGCTGGGACTCCTTCTACGAGCAGTACTTC CASWDSFYEQYF
TRBD1 TRBJ2-3 NA TRBV18 TGTGCCGGACGGATTGGGACAGGCAGCACAGATACGCAGTATTTT CAGRIGTGSTDTQYF
NA TRBJ2-7 once TRBV5-1 TGCGCCAGCAGCTACCAAGCCGGCGGGAACTCCTACGAGCAGTACTTC CASSYQAGGNSYEQYF
NA TRBJ2-5 NA TRBV7-9 TGTGCCAGCAGCCGCACAGGGATAGAGACCCAGTACTTC CASSRTGIETQYF
NA TRBJ2-5 NA TRBV28 TGTGCCAGCGGGGTAGGAGGGGTCGTAGCTGGAATGGAGACCCAGTACTTC CASGVGGVVAGMETQYF
TRBD2 TRBJ2-7 NA TRBV19 TGTGCCAGTAGTCCACGGACTAGCGGCTCCTACGAGCAGTACTTC CASSPRTSGSYEQYF
TRBD1 TRBJ2-1 NA TRBV7-2 TGTGCCAGCAGCTTAGCGGACAGGGCAGGAGAGCAGTTCTTC CASSLADRAGEQFF